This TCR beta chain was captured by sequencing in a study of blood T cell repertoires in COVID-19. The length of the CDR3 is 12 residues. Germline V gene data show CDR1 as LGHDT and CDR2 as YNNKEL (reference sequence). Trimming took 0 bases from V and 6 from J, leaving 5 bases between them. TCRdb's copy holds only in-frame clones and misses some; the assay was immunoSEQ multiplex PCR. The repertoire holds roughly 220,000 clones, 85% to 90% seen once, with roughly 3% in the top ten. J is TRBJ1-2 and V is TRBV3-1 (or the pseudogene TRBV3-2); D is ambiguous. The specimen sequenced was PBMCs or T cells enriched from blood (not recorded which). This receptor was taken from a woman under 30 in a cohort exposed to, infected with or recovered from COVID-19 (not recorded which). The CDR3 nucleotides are TGTGCCAGCAGCCAAGACGGGGATGGCTACACCTTC. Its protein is CASSQDGDGYTF.